Each of the 30 T cell receptor beta chains below was sequenced from the same sample in a study of blood T cell repertoires in COVID-19. TCRdb keeps only in-frame clones here, not all; method: immunoSEQ multiplex PCR. The table has roughly 65,000 clones, 86% seen once. The source material was peripheral blood. The source of these receptors is a man aged 45-65 years with acute or convalescent COVID-19.

This clone was seen only once. The rearrangement uses TRBV9 and TRBJ2-7, with TRBD1 as a possible D gene (5 bases). Deletions cut 0 bases from V and 7 bases from J, with 11 bases between. Germline-derived CDR1 and CDR2 are SGDLS and YYNGEE. The CDR3 has 13 residues. The CDR3 here is CASSVEPRGEQYF. DNA of the CDR3: TGTGCCAGCAGCGTAGAACCAAGGGGAGAGCAGTACTTC. Drawing the rest from reference TRBV9 and TRBJ2-7, the complete variable domain is DSGVTQTPKHLITATGQRVTLRCSPRSGDLSVYWYQQSLDQGLQFLIQYYNGEERAKGNILERFSAQQFPDLHSELNLSSLELGDSALYFCASSVEPRGEQYFGPGTRLTVT.

The chain joins TRBV12-1 to TRBJ2-2; the table names TRBD2, a call not compared with the DNA. TRBV12-1 is annotated as a pseudogene. The length of the CDR3 is 14 residues. The CDR3 region is CASSFKDCAGELFF. The CDR3 DNA sequence: TGTGCCAGCAGCTTTAAGGACTGTGCCGGGGAGCTGTTTTTT.

The chain employs TRBV18 and TRBJ1-1, with D possibly being TRBD1 (6 bases). CDR1 KGHSH and CDR2 LQKENI come from the germline V gene. The CDR3 has 13 residues. The germline V and J ends were trimmed by 3 bases and 5 bases, with 10 bases remaining between them. As DNA, the CDR3 is TGTGCCAGCTCACCCCGACAGGAAACTGAAGCTTTCTTT. It encodes CASSPRQETEAFF.

The rearrangement joins TRBV9 to TRBJ2-1; 9 bases line up with TRBD2. Germline V gene lookup returns CDR1 SGDLS and CDR2 YYNGEE. The CDR3 totals 15 residues. With V trimmed by 3 bases and J by 5 bases, 6 bases remained unmatched. CDR3 region: CASSAWAGGDNEQFF. For the CDR3, the DNA is TGTGCCAGCAGCGCCTGGGCGGGAGGGGACAATGAGCAGTTCTTC.

This chain links TRBV9 with TRBJ2-5, with 11 bases identical to TRBD2. CDR1 is SGDLS and CDR2 is YYNGEE in the germline V gene. V trimming: 4 bases; J trimming: 3 bases; junction bases outside the gene matches: 2. The CDR3 runs 14 residues. This CDR3 is CASSRGLAEETQYF. The CDR3 DNA reads TGTGCCAGCAGCCGGGGACTAGCGGAAGAGACCCAGTACTTC.

J is TRBJ2-6 and V is TRBV3-1 (or the pseudogene TRBV3-2); D is undetermined. This CDR3 spans 14 amino acids. CDR1 is LGHDT, CDR2 YNNKEL, per germline (reference sequence). Trimming removed 4 bases at V and 4 bases at J, with 8 bases between. As DNA, the CDR3 is TGTGCCAGCAGCCGTCGGAGCGGGGCCAACGTCCTGACTTTC. Amino acid sequence: CASSRRSGANVLTF.

This chain connects TRBV7-9 to TRBJ1-1, with D unclear. The V end lost 7 bases, the J end lost 1 base, and 7 bases lay between the germline ends. This CDR3 spans 12 amino acids. CDR1 SEHNR and CDR2 FQNEAQ come from the germline V gene (reference sequence). The chain's CDR3 is CASTEANTEAFF. The CDR3 DNA sequence: TGTGCCAGCACAGAGGCGAACACTGAAGCTTTCTTT.

The chain combines TRBV10-3 with TRBJ2-3; TRBD2 aligns across 10 bases. The germline V gene encodes CDR1 ENHRY and CDR2 SYGVKD. The CDR3 runs 16 residues. Losses at the gene ends were 6 bases for V and 0 bases for J; bases not matched to a gene: 6. The CDR3 is CAIREGTSESTDTQYF. The CDR3 coding sequence is TGTGCCATCAGGGAGGGGACTAGCGAGAGCACAGATACGCAGTATTTT.

This rearrangement joins TRBV2 to TRBJ2-3; D unresolved. This CDR3 region has 12 residues. Trimming took off 4 bases at V and 4 bases at J, with 6 bases between the two ends. Germline V gene data show CDR1 as SNHLY and CDR2 as FYNNEI. The CDR3 sequence: CASSVEPDTQYF. As DNA, the CDR3 is TGTGCCAGCAGTGTGGAGCCAGATACGCAGTATTTT.

As regards this clone: The same CDR3 is also encoded by other DNA sequences in this sample. The chain employs TRBV10-1 and TRBJ2-7; the match to TRBD2 covers 12 bases. Germline loops: CDR1 WNHNN, CDR2 SYGVQD (reference sequence). V trimming: 8 bases; J trimming: 1 base; junction bases outside the gene matches: 3. The CDR3 is 14 residues long. The CDR3 region has the DNA TGCGCCAGCTCCGGGACTAGCGGGTCCTACGAGCAGTACTTC. The encoded protein is CASSGTSGSYEQYF.

A few counts support this clone. This rearrangement joins TRBV5-5 to TRBJ2-2, with D possibly being TRBD2 (5 bases). CDR1 and CDR2 from the germline V gene are SGHKS and YYEKEE (reference sequence). This CDR3 has 14 residues. The V end was cut by 1 base, the J end by 6 bases, with 10 bases between. DNA of the CDR3: TGTGCCAGCAGCTTGCGGACTCCCGCCGGGGAGCTGTTTTTT. Its protein product is CASSLRTPAGELFF. The full variable domain, with the rest looked up from reference TRBV5-5 and TRBJ2-2, is DAGVTQSPTHLIKTRGQQVTLRCSPISGHKSVSWYQQVLGQGPQFIFQYYEKEERGRGNFPDRFSARQFPNYSSELNVNALLLGDSALYLCASSLRTPAGELFFGEGSRLTVL.

The rearrangement uses TRBV28 and TRBJ1-2; D gene ambiguous. The germline V gene has CDR1 MDHEN and CDR2 SYDVKM. This CDR3 is built from 11 residues. V was clipped by 5 bases and J by 11 bases, with 12 bases between them. CDR3 sequence reads: CASSAKGRYTF. CDR3 bases: TGTGCCAGCAGTGCTAAAGGGAGGTACACCTTC.

The chain joins TRBV6-1 to TRBJ1-2; the D is unclear. Deletions cut 3 bases from V and 8 bases from J, with 19 bases between. There are 15 residues in the CDR3. Germline V gene data show CDR1 as MNHNS and CDR2 as SASEGT. Written as DNA, the CDR3 is TGTGCCAGCAGTGATGTCTGGTCTCTGGGAGGCGGCTACACCTTC. Encoded protein: CASSDVWSLGGGYTF.

The chain is built from TRBV19 and TRBJ2-7; 8 bases match TRBD1. CDR1 is LNHDA, CDR2 SQIVND, per germline (reference sequence). The V gene end was trimmed by 4 bases and the J gene end by 5 bases; junction bases not matched to a gene: 7. The CDR3 runs to 14 residues. CDR3 residues: CASSTPRTGHEQYF. The CDR3 nucleotides are TGTGCCAGTAGTACCCCCCGGACAGGGCACGAGCAGTACTTC.

The chain recombines TRBV19 with TRBJ2-6; D is uncertain. V was cut by 5 bases and J by 2 bases, with 13 bases left in between. The CDR3 is 16 residues long. Germline V gene sequence: CDR1 LNHDA, CDR2 SQIVND (reference sequence). DNA of the CDR3: TGTGCCAGTAGTGCAGCGTTCGATCCTGGGGCCAACGTCCTGACTTTC. Protein product: CASSAAFDPGANVLTF. The full variable domain, in which reference TRBV19 and TRBJ2-6 provide the parts outside the CDR3, is DGGITQSPKYLFRKEGQNVTLSCEQNLNHDAMYWYRQDPGQGLRLIYYSQIVNDFQKGDIAEGYSVSREKKESFPLTVTSAQKNPTAFYLCASSAAFDPGANVLTFGAGSRLTVL.

This clone was found a few times. The V gene is TRBV5-4, the J gene TRBJ2-1, with 10 bases that match TRBD2. The CDR3 runs 17 residues. Germline assignment: CDR1 SGHNT and CDR2 YYREEE (reference sequence). V was clipped by 6 bases and J by 0 bases; unmatched bases: 9. The CDR3 DNA follows: TGTGCCAGCACCATGGGACTAGCGCAGAGCTCCTACAATGAGCAGTTCTTC. This sequence encodes CASTMGLAQSSYNEQFF.

This rearrangement joins TRBV9 to TRBJ1-1; 8 bases match TRBD1. Germline trimming cut 3 bases from V and 4 bases from J; bases unmatched to any gene: 5. Germline CDR1 reads SGDLS; CDR2 reads YYNGEE. The CDR3 is 14 residues long. The DNA of the CDR3 is TGTGCCAGCAGCGGGACAGGGTTTAGCACTGAAGCTTTCTTT. It encodes CASSGTGFSTEAFF. The whole variable domain, filled in from reference TRBV9 and TRBJ1-1, reads DSGVTQTPKHLITATGQRVTLRCSPRSGDLSVYWYQQSLDQGLQFLIQYYNGEERAKGNILERFSAQQFPDLHSELNLSSLELGDSALYFCASSGTGFSTEAFFGQGTRLTVV.

The chain uses TRBV6-5 and TRBJ2-2, with a weak D call TRBD1 (6 bases). This CDR3 comprises 15 residues. Deletions cut 6 bases from V and 1 base from J, with 12 bases between. The germline CDR1 and CDR2 sequences are MNHEY and SVGAGI. DNA for the CDR3: TGTGCCAGCAGGCTCCTAGGGGGGAACACCGGGGAGCTGTTTTTT. It codes for CASRLLGGNTGELFF.

This chain joins TRBV7-2 and TRBJ1-5; no reliable D call. Germline CDR1 SGHTA, CDR2 FQGNSA. The CDR3 runs 15 residues. The V end lost 5 bases, the J end lost 7 bases, and 18 bases lay between the germline ends. CDR3 sequence reads: CASSGFGSVWQPQHF. The CDR3 DNA follows: TGTGCCAGCAGCGGGTTTGGCAGCGTCTGGCAGCCCCAGCATTTT.

The CDR3 region has the DNA TGTGCCAGCAGCCCTATTATCCAGGGGAACTATGGCTACACCTTC. This translates into CASSPIIQGNYGYTF. The chain links TRBV9 to TRBJ1-2; tentatively, D is TRBD1 (6 bases). CDR1 and CDR2 from the germline V gene are SGDLS and YYNGEE. Trimming took 4 bases from V and 2 from J, leaving 15 bases between them. CDR3 length equals 15 residues.

The count of this clone is one. The CDR3 protein is CASSVDSLNTEAFF. CDR3 nucleotide sequence: TGTGCCAGCAGCGTAGACAGCCTGAACACTGAAGCTTTCTTT. The V and J genes are TRBV9 and TRBJ1-1; D is undetermined. The V end was cut by 0 bases, the J end by 0 bases, with 6 bases between. CDR1 and CDR2 from the germline V gene are SGDLS and YYNGEE. The CDR3 has 14 residues.

This clone has more than one count but fewer than ten. This CDR3 is CASKDGAFGVSPLHF. The DNA of the CDR3 is TGTGCCAGCAAGGATGGAGCGTTCGGCGTTTCACCCCTCCACTTT. The rearrangement links TRBV6-6 to TRBJ1-6; D is ambiguous. This CDR3 region has 15 residues. With 7 bases removed from V and 9 bases from J, the gap between germline ends came to 19 bases. Germline V gene sequence: CDR1 MNHNY, CDR2 SVGAGI (reference sequence).

This clone turned up a few times. This chain connects TRBV20-1 to TRBJ2-5, with 8 positions matching TRBD2. Losses at the gene ends were 3 bases for V and 2 bases for J; bases not matched to a gene: 5. CDR1 is DFQATT and CDR2 is SNEGSKA in the germline V gene (reference sequence). The length of the CDR3 is 14 residues. CDR3 DNA sequence: TGCAGTGCTAGTTCGGGGGGGAAACAAGAGACCCAGTACTTC. Translated, it gives CSASSGGKQETQYF.

The CDR3 DNA reads as TGCAGCGCGGGACAGGTGGGCTATGGCTACACCTTC. It translates to CSAGQVGYGYTF. This chain uses TRBV29-1 with TRBJ1-2, with 8 bases identical to TRBD1. This CDR3 is built from 12 residues. Per germline, CDR1 SQVTM and CDR2 ANQGSEA. The trim removed 7 bases at V and 4 bases at J, leaving 5 bases unmatched.

The chain joins TRBV5-1 to TRBJ2-4; D may be TRBD1 (5 bases). This CDR3 has 13 residues. The V gene's germline CDR1 is SGHRS and CDR2 YFSETQ. The V end lost 7 bases, the J end lost 0 bases, and 8 bases lay between the germline ends. The CDR3 is CASSRAAKNIQYF. The CDR3, as DNA: TGCGCCAGCTCCAGGGCAGCCAAAAACATTCAGTACTTC. The whole variable domain, remainder taken from reference TRBV5-1 and TRBJ2-4, is KAGVTQTPRYLIKTRGQQVTLSCSPISGHRSVSWYQQTPGQGLQFLFEYFSETQRNKGNFPGRFSGRQFSNSRSEMNVSTLELGDSALYLCASSRAAKNIQYFGAGTRLSVL.

The gene calls are TRBV12-3 or TRBV12-4 and TRBJ1-2; 8 bases fit TRBD1. This CDR3 comprises 13 residues. With 3 bases clipped from V and 8 bases from J, the junction kept 5 bases outside the gene matches. The CDR3 bases are TGTGCCAGCAGTTTTAGCAGGGGGCACGGCTACACCTTC. Translated, it gives CASSFSRGHGYTF.

The chain recombines TRBV5-1 with TRBJ1-1, with no clear D. CDR1 and CDR2 from the germline V gene are SGHRS and YFSETQ. The V end lost 7 bases, the J end lost 3 bases, and 13 bases lay between the germline ends. CDR3 size: 13 residues. The chain's CDR3 is CASGLDLDTEAFF. The CDR3 nucleotides are TGCGCCAGCGGGCTGGATTTGGACACTGAAGCTTTCTTT.

The J gene is TRBJ2-6, the V gene TRBV27; D not resolved. Per germline, CDR1 MNHEY and CDR2 SMNVEV (reference sequence). CDR3 length: 14 amino acids. Trimming pared 5 bases from V and 0 bases from J, leaving 5 bases between. CDR3 coding DNA: TGTGCCAGCAGTGACAACTCTGGGGCCAACGTCCTGACTTTC. The encoded protein is CASSDNSGANVLTF. Variable domain in full (rest from reference TRBV27 and TRBJ2-6): EAQVTQNPRYLITVTGKKLTVTCSQNMNHEYMSWYRQDPGLGLRQIYYSMNVEVTDKGDVPEGYKVSRKEKRNFPLILESPSPNQTSLYFCASSDNSGANVLTFGAGSRLTVL.

The rearrangement joins TRBV27 to TRBJ2-1; 11 bases agree with TRBD1. The CDR3 runs 17 residues. V dropped 6 bases and J dropped 7; count of bases not matched to a gene: 14. From germline, CDR1 is MNHEY and CDR2 SMNVEV (reference sequence). The CDR3 here is CASSWTGGKLAGNEQFF. CDR3 nucleotides: TGTGCCAGCAGCTGGACAGGGGGCAAGCTAGCTGGGAATGAGCAGTTCTTC.

This clone has a handful of counts. CDR3 amino acids: CASSIGGSGYEQYF. DNA for the CDR3: TGTGCCAGTAGTATTGGGGGCTCGGGATACGAGCAGTACTTC. This chain uses TRBV19 with TRBJ2-7, with a weak D call TRBD1 (6 bases). CDR3 length: 14 residues. The germline V and J ends were trimmed by 3 bases and 4 bases, with 13 bases remaining between them. Germline V gene lookup returns CDR1 LNHDA and CDR2 SQIVND (reference sequence). Supplemented by reference TRBV19 and TRBJ2-7, the full variable domain reads DGGITQSPKYLFRKEGQNVTLSCEQNLNHDAMYWYRQDPGQGLRLIYYSQIVNDFQKGDIAEGYSVSREKKESFPLTVTSAQKNPTAFYLCASSIGGSGYEQYFGPGTRLTVT.